This T cell receptor (beta chain) was recovered during a study of T cells in Graves' hyperthyroidism and ophthalmopathy (dated by TCRdb to the late 2010s). Study-level background: Peripheral blood was sampled at the time of initial diagnosis, prior to any treatment. To identify TCR V-J signatures that set the groups apart, the researchers used a discovery cohort of 100 patients, made up of 40 to 45 with Graves' ophthalmopathy and about 60 with stable Graves' hyperthyroidism. Whether ophthalmopathy could be predicted prospectively was tested in an independent validation cohort made up of 18 hyperthyroidism patients plus 17 patients who later progressed to ophthalmopathy. For training and testing, the 100 or so patients in the discovery cohort were randomly divided in a 7:3 ratio. Thyroid tissue and blood T-cell repertoires from roughly six Graves' hyperthyroidism patients were also compared in the study. After sampling, hyperthyroidism patients received methimazole starting at 30 mg daily, and ophthalmopathy patients received high-dose intravenous methylprednisolone. According to the paper, TCR Vbeta CDR3 sequencing was carried out on over 130 peripheral blood samples, which came from 40 to 45 ophthalmopathy, 75 to 80 hyperthyroidism and roughly 17 progressor patients. The paper as a whole reports these results and caveats: Ophthalmopathy was separated from stable hyperthyroidism by a 13 V-J signature model, with about 88% sensitivity and 81% to 83% specificity obtained in cross-validation and 80%/75% obtained in testing. In validation, progression to ophthalmopathy was predicted by the model with roughly 69% sensitivity and 72.22% specificity, a median of approximately 6.5 months before onset. Blood samples also contained most of the expanded thyroid clonotypes (frequency above 0.001), which suggests that blood repertoires may reflect thyroid immune responses. No statistical method was used to fix the sample size in advance, and group allocation was not hidden from the investigators.

In regard to this clonotype: What antigen it recognizes has not been identified. The sample holds no much larger clone one base away, and base qualities are not on file.

In the ophthalmopathy patients, disease was moderately to severely active, with a Clinical Activity Score of 3 or more, a NOSPECS grade of 4 or more, and a duration of less than 3 months. Exclusion was applied to patients with uncontrolled infections, other autoimmune diseases, pregnancy or lactation. Clinical symptoms, serum thyroxine and TRAb, thyroid ultrasound, and orbital computed tomography formed the basis for the diagnoses. PBMCs were isolated from roughly 10 ml of fresh peripheral blood by Ficoll-Paque density gradient centrifugation. Total RNA was extracted with Trizol reagent, and quality was checked on an Agilent 2100 Bioanalyzer. TCR beta CDR3 regions were amplified from RNA transcripts. A first-round RT-PCR of the TCR CDR3 used the HTBI primer set with the Qiagen OneStep RT-PCR kit. Libraries were constructed in a second round of multiplex PCR, after which size selection and purification were performed. Libraries were sequenced paired-end with 100 bp reads on an Illumina HiSeq2000. The original methods were these. SOAPnuke was used to process the raw data, throwing out any read that contained adapters or uncalled bases, had a mean Phred below 15, or lacked an exact constant-primer or identifier match. High-quality paired reads were merged with COPE v1.2.5, and unique nucleotide sequences were defined as clonotypes. MiTCR v1.1 was used to align the clonotypes against IMGT TRBV, TRBD and TRBJ reference segments. Only V-J combinations with frequency above 0.0001, covering 98% to 99.2% of repertoires, were analysed. The TCS score was defined as the ratio of F50 (clonal expansion) to E x V (chaos), calculated using BLOSUM62-based TCRdist between CDR3 peptides within each V-J. Welch's t-statistics and random forest reduced several hundred V-J features to about 12, which were used in a naive Bayes classifier (R e1071). TCRdb cleaned the public reads at Q25 with fastp, built clones with MiXCR and kept in-frame beta chains. CDR3 protein duplicates are merged, each entry listing the most common genes and DNA. TCRdb's processing, not the authors' own work, is the source of the V and J calls. Recorded for this sample are about 610,000 distinct CDR3 sequences; about 16% of them occurred a single time. The top ten clones comprise 2.5% to 4% of the sample.

The sequence was collected from a woman in her 40s with Graves' ophthalmopathy. Sequenced input: blood.

The bases are TGTGCCAGCAGTTTAAACGTCGGACAGAAGAGACCGATCTCTGGGGCCAACGTCCTGACTTTC. This translates into CASSLNVGQKRPISGANVLTF. The chain employs TRBV12-3 or TRBV12-4 and TRBJ2-6; TRBD1 is a weak D gene call, 6 bases matching. The CDR3, from cysteine to phenylalanine, totals 21 residues. Only the CDR3 region is kept as DNA, spanning 63 bases read in frame from base 1. Trimming removed 2 bases from V and 0 bases from J, leaving 23 bases between the germline ends.